One and the same sample provided the 26 T cell receptor beta chains below, sequenced in a study of cytomegalovirus exposure and HLA in healthy donors. The PCR contained 60 Vbeta and 13 Jbeta primers. Assay used: immunoSEQ multiplex PCR; TCRdb lists only in-frame clones, some missing. Of roughly 99,000 clones in the sample, nearly 80% were seen once. Sequencing input: PBMCs. These TCRs come from a woman in her thirties or forties in good health and CMV-seronegative.

V gene TRBV5-5 combines with J gene TRBJ1-1, with 7 bases lining up with TRBD1. With 5 bases clipped from V and 1 base from J, the junction kept 2 bases outside the gene matches. The germline CDR1 and CDR2 sequences are SGHKS and YYEKEE (reference sequence). The CDR3 has 13 amino acids. This chain's CDR3 is CASRGQPNTEAFF. CDR3 DNA sequence: TGTGCCAGCAGGGGACAGCCGAACACTGAAGCTTTCTTT. The full variable domain, rest sourced from reference TRBV5-5 and TRBJ1-1, is DAGVTQSPTHLIKTRGQQVTLRCSPISGHKSVSWYQQVLGQGPQFIFQYYEKEERGRGNFPDRFSARQFPNYSSELNVNALLLGDSALYLCASRGQPNTEAFFGQGTRLTVV.

The rearrangement links TRBV4-1 to TRBJ1-4, with 10 bases that match TRBD1. Germline lookup yields CDR1 MGHRA and CDR2 YSYEKL. The V segment lost 3 bases and the J segment 4 bases; nucleotides outside the gene matches: 5. This CDR3 is built from 16 residues. The chain's CDR3 is CASSQGTGVLNEKLFF. In nucleotides, the CDR3 is TGCGCCAGCAGCCAGGGGACAGGGGTACTTAATGAAAAACTGTTTTTT.

This clone was recorded a few times. The chain couples TRBV6-6 to TRBJ1-1, with TRBD1 identical over 7 bases. Trimming removed 8 bases from V and 2 bases from J; junction bases left unmatched: 5. The germline CDR1 and CDR2 sequences are MNHNY and SVGAGI (reference sequence). The CDR3 is 13 residues long. CDR3 in DNA: TGTGCCAGCCGGATAGGGGGCAACACTGAAGCTTTCTTT. This encodes CASRIGGNTEAFF.

This chain joins TRBV5-4 and TRBJ1-4; perhaps TRBD1 as D (6 bases). V gave up 1 base and J gave up 8 bases, with 18 bases separating them. Germline CDR1 SGHNT, CDR2 YYREEE (reference sequence). The CDR3 length is 16 residues. The CDR3 coding sequence is TGTGCCAGCAGCTTGAATGGGGGGCAGCGGGGGGAAAAACTGTTTTTT. Its protein product is CASSLNGGQRGEKLFF. The complete variable domain, with remaining parts taken from reference TRBV5-4 and TRBJ1-4, reads ETGVTQSPTHLIKTRGQQVTLRCSSQSGHNTVSWYQQALGQGPQFIFQYYREEENGRGNFPPRFSGLQFPNYSSELNVNALELDDSALYLCASSLNGGQRGEKLFFGSGTQLSVL.

V gene TRBV30 combines with J gene TRBJ2-2; D gene uncertain. V shed 8 bases and J shed 4 bases, with 14 bases lying between them. CDR1 and CDR2 from the germline V gene are GTSNPN and SVGIG (reference sequence). The CDR3 runs to 13 residues. Here the CDR3 DNA reads TGTGCCGCGTACCCATCAGGCACCGGGGAGCTGTTTTTT. This sequence encodes CAAYPSGTGELFF.

In its sample, this clone was seen a few times. V is TRBV7-2 and J is TRBJ2-7, with D uncertain. Germline loops: CDR1 SGHTA, CDR2 FQGNSA. This CDR3 contains 11 residues. V lost 5 bases and J 0 bases, leaving 2 bases between the germline ends. The CDR3 DNA sequence: TGTGCCAGCAGCCACTCCTACGAGCAGTACTTC. Its translation: CASSHSYEQYF.

This clone was recorded once. CDR3 coding DNA: TGTGCCAGTAGTTTCGGGACAGGGACCTCTGGGGCCAACGTCCTGACTTTC. It specifies CASSFGTGTSGANVLTF. The gene calls are TRBV19 and TRBJ2-6, with 9 positions matching TRBD1. Germline CDR1 LNHDA, CDR2 SQIVND (reference sequence). CDR3 length: 17 amino acids. V lost 5 bases, J lost 0 bases, and 5 bases stayed unmatched.

The genes are TRBV21-1 and TRBJ2-7; TRBD1, the table's D call, lacks a check against the DNA. TRBV21-1 is described as a pseudogene. The CDR3 extends over 14 amino acids. CDR3 nucleotide sequence: TGTGCCAGCAGCTACAGTCTAACCCCCTACGAGCAGTACTTC. This codes for CASSYSLTPYEQYF.

Only one count was recorded for this clone. The genes are TRBV28 and TRBJ1-2, with D hard to call. The CDR3 loop spans 12 amino acids. The germline CDR1 and CDR2 sequences are MDHEN and SYDVKM. Trimming took 5 bases from V and 1 from J, leaving 5 bases between them. This CDR3 is CASSTGNYGYTF. The DNA of the CDR3 is TGTGCCAGCAGTACGGGTAACTATGGCTACACCTTC.

This clone showed up just once. CDR3 in DNA: TGTGCCAGCAGCCCCCCGGGACAGGGGGCAGCCAAAAACATTCAGTACTTC. Translation: CASSPPGQGAAKNIQYF. This chain joins TRBV7-2 and TRBJ2-4; TRBD1 agrees at 12 bases. CDR1 is SGHTA, CDR2 FQGNSA, per germline. The V segment lost 5 bases and the J segment 0 bases; nucleotides outside the gene matches: 5. There are 17 residues in the CDR3.

The chain links TRBV10-3 to TRBJ1-1, with D maybe TRBD1 (6 bases). Between the trimmed V and J ends, which lost 3 bases and 4 bases, there was a span of 15 bases. This CDR3 is built from 15 residues. CDR1 and CDR2 from the germline V gene are ENHRY and SYGVKD. CDR3 sequence reads: CAISDGTLTGTEAFF. CDR3 nucleotides: TGTGCCATCAGTGACGGGACACTTACGGGCACTGAAGCTTTCTTT.

This chain joins TRBV28 and TRBJ1-6; 7 nucleotides align to TRBD1. The germline V gene encodes CDR1 MDHEN and CDR2 SYDVKM. The CDR3 spans 16 residues. V shed 3 bases and J 7 bases; nucleotides not matched to a gene: 9. The CDR3 DNA reads TGTGCCAGCAGTTTGGGTACGACAGGGCTAAATTCACCCCTCCACTTT. Translated, it gives CASSLGTTGLNSPLHF.

This sequence joins TRBV10-3 and TRBJ2-7, with D possibly TRBD1 on 6 matching bases. In germline, CDR1 is ENHRY, CDR2 SYGVKD. V was shortened by 6 bases and J by 0 bases, with 12 bases between the two germline ends. This CDR3 contains 14 residues. In DNA form, the CDR3 reads TGTGCCATCAGACCGGGACACAACTCCTACGAGCAGTACTTC. Its translation is CAIRPGHNSYEQYF.

This clone was observed a single time. V is TRBV29-1 and J is TRBJ2-3; TRBD1 is a possible D gene (6 bases). Trimming shortened V by 4 bases and J by 1 base, and 9 bases separated the two germline ends. The length of the CDR3 is 13 residues. The germline CDR1 and CDR2 sequences are SQVTM and ANQGSEA. CDR3 residues: CSVVGAGTDTQYF. CDR3 bases: TGCAGCGTTGTGGGGGCAGGCACAGATACGCAGTATTTT.

The chain carries TRBV7-6 and TRBJ2-2, with D possibly TRBD2 on 7 matching bases. This CDR3 contains 17 residues. Trimming shortened V by 1 base and J by 6 bases, and 18 bases separated the two germline ends. Germline V gene lookup returns CDR1 SGHVS and CDR2 FNYEAQ. The CDR3 sequence is CASSLDGGPGIAGELFF. In nucleotides, the CDR3 is TGTGCCAGCAGCTTAGACGGGGGGCCCGGAATCGCCGGGGAGCTGTTTTTT.

This clone was seen just once. The rearrangement uses TRBV10-2 and TRBJ2-3; 7 nucleotides match TRBD1. The CDR3 extends over 14 amino acids. The J segment lost 4 bases and the V segment lost 8 bases, leaving 9 bases of the junction unmatched. Per the germline V gene, CDR1 is WSHSY and CDR2 is SAAADI. CDR3 nucleotide sequence: TGCGCCAGCTGCGACAGGGACGTGTCAGATACGCAGTATTTT. Encoded protein: CASCDRDVSDTQYF.

The chain uses TRBV30 and TRBJ1-4; the match to TRBD1 covers 8 bases. J was trimmed by 3 bases and V by 2 bases; bases with no gene match: 5. Germline V gene data show CDR1 as GTSNPN and CDR2 as SVGIG (reference sequence). The CDR3 has 15 amino acids. The CDR3 nucleotides read TGTGCCTGGAGTCATATGGGACAGGCTAATGAAAAACTGTTTTTT. As protein: CAWSHMGQANEKLFF.

The chain links TRBV5-1 to TRBJ1-1, with D maybe TRBD1 (6 bases). CDR1 is SGHRS, CDR2 YFSETQ, per germline. The CDR3 spans 12 residues. V lost 5 bases and J lost 8, with 13 bases in between. In DNA form, the CDR3 reads TGCGCCAGCAGGGGGGCAGTGGGAGAAGCTTTCTTT. It codes for CASRGAVGEAFF.

The J gene is TRBJ2-5, the V gene TRBV9; 7 bases agree with TRBD2. In germline, CDR1 is SGDLS, CDR2 YYNGEE. The CDR3 is 15 amino acids. V lost 0 bases to trimming and J lost 5 bases; unmatched junction nucleotides: 7. The DNA of the CDR3 is TGTGCCAGCAGCGTAGGAGCCAGCGGGGTTGAGACCCAGTACTTC. It is translated as CASSVGASGVETQYF. Variable domain in full (rest from reference TRBV9 and TRBJ2-5): DSGVTQTPKHLITATGQRVTLRCSPRSGDLSVYWYQQSLDQGLQFLIQYYNGEERAKGNILERFSAQQFPDLHSELNLSSLELGDSALYFCASSVGASGVETQYFGPGTRLLVL.

CDR3 region: CAWSIGGTGGNEQFF. The CDR3 nucleotides read TGTGCCTGGAGTATTGGAGGGACAGGGGGCAATGAGCAGTTCTTC. The chain joins TRBV30 to TRBJ2-1, with 11 bases that match TRBD1. V lost 2 bases to trimming and J lost 6 bases; unmatched junction nucleotides: 6. Germline V gene data show CDR1 as GTSNPN and CDR2 as SVGIG (reference sequence). The length of the CDR3 is 15 residues.

The DNA of the CDR3 is TGTGCCAGCAGTCCCTTGACCGGGGGGTACGGTTATACGCAGTATTTT. The encoded protein is CASSPLTGGYGYTQYF. The chain joins TRBV2 to TRBJ2-3; 7 nucleotides line up with TRBD2. The junction had 15 bases not matched to a gene; V was cut back by 5 bases and J by 7 bases. Germline V gene lookup returns CDR1 SNHLY and CDR2 FYNNEI. The length of the CDR3 is 16 residues. Drawing the rest from reference TRBV2 and TRBJ2-3, the complete variable domain is EPEVTQTPSHQVTQMGQEVILRCVPISNHLYFYWYRQILGQKVEFLVSFYNNEISEKSEIFDDQFSVERPDGSNFTLKIRSTKLEDSAMYFCASSPLTGGYGYTQYFGPGTRLTVL.

This clone was seen only a few times. The gene calls are TRBV7-8 and TRBJ2-2; unclear D gene. The CDR3 is 15 residues long. Germline V gives CDR1 SGHVS, CDR2 FQNEAQ. V was shortened by 1 base and J by 4 bases, with 10 bases between the two germline ends. The CDR3 loop is CASSLVVQTTGELFF. DNA of the CDR3: TGTGCCAGCAGCTTAGTCGTACAGACCACCGGGGAGCTGTTTTTT. Full variable domain (outside the CDR3, taken from reference TRBV7-8 and TRBJ2-2): GAGVSQSPRYKVAKRGQDVALRCDPISGHVSLFWYQQALGQGPEFLTYFQNEAQLDKSGLPSDRFFAERPEGSVSTLKIQRTQQEDSAVYLCASSLVVQTTGELFFGEGSRLTVL.

The chain links TRBV10-3 to TRBJ2-2, with a possible D match to TRBD1 (5 bases). Germline loops: CDR1 ENHRY, CDR2 SYGVKD. Deletions cut 3 bases from V and 1 base from J, with 6 bases between. The CDR3 has 14 residues. The CDR3 nucleotides read TGTGCCATCAGTGACAGGGAGAACACCGGGGAGCTGTTTTTT. Translated, it gives CAISDRENTGELFF.

As regards this clone: The junction departs from germline at one end; a sequencing error may be responsible. This sequence joins TRBV9 and TRBJ2-3; 9 nucleotides agree with TRBD2. Germline values: CDR1 SGDLS, CDR2 YYNGEE. This CDR3 region has 12 residues. This CDR3 reads CASGTSTDTQYF. CDR3 DNA: TGTGCCAGCGGGACTAGCACTGATACGCAGTATTTT. Supplemented by reference TRBV9 and TRBJ2-3, the full variable domain reads DSGVTQTPKHLITATGQRVTLRCSPRSGDLSVYWYQQSLDQGLQFLIQYYNGEERAKGNILERFSAQQFPDLHSELNLSSLELGDSALYFCASGTSTDTQYFGPGTRLTVL.

The genes are TRBV2 and TRBJ2-7, with 10 bases matching TRBD1. The CDR3 extends over 14 amino acids. Germline V gives CDR1 SNHLY, CDR2 FYNNEI. J gave up 6 bases and V 1 base, and 3 bases lay outside the gene matches. CDR3 nucleotides: TGTGCCAGCAGTGAAGGGGACAGGGGATTCGAGCAGTACTTC. It yields the protein CASSEGDRGFEQYF.

The CDR3 DNA sequence: TGTGCCAGCAGCGTAATCCCACAGATGAACACTGAAGCTTTCTTT. This encodes CASSVIPQMNTEAFF. This rearrangement joins TRBV9 to TRBJ1-1, with D unclear. The CDR3 is made up of 15 amino acids. The germline V gene has CDR1 SGDLS and CDR2 YYNGEE. The germline V and J ends were trimmed by 1 base and 0 bases, with 10 bases remaining between them. Full variable domain (missing parts from reference TRBV9 and TRBJ1-1): DSGVTQTPKHLITATGQRVTLRCSPRSGDLSVYWYQQSLDQGLQFLIQYYNGEERAKGNILERFSAQQFPDLHSELNLSSLELGDSALYFCASSVIPQMNTEAFFGQGTRLTVV.